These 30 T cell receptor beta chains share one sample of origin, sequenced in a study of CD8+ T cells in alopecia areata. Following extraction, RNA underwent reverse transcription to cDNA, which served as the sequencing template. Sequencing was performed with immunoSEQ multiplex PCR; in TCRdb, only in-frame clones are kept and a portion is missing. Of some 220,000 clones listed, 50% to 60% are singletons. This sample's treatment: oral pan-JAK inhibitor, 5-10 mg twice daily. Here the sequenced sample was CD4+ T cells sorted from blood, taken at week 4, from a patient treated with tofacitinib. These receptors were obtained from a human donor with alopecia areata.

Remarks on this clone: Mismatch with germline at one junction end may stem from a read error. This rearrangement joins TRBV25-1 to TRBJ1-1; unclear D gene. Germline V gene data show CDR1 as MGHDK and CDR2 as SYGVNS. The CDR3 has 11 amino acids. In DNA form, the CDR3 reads TGTGCCAGCAGTGACCGAGCGGTGGAGCTCTTT. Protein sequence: CASSDRAVELF. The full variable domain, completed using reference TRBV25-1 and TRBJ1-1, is EADIYQTPRYLVIGTGKKITLECSQTMGHDKMYWYQQDPGMELHLIHYSYGVNSTEKGDLSSESTVSRIRTEHFPLTLESARPSHTSQYLCASSDRAVELFGQGTRLTVV.

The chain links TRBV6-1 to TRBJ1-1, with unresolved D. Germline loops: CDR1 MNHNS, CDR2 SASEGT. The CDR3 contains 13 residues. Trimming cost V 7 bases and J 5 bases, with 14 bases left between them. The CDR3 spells CASMVRAETEAFF. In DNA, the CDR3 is TGTGCCAGCATGGTCCGGGCGGAGACTGAAGCTTTCTTT.

The CDR3 protein is CASSLDSGQPQHF. The CDR3 region has the DNA TGTGCCAGCAGCTTGGACAGCGGACAGCCCCAGCATTTT. The rearrangement links TRBV7-3 to TRBJ1-5; a possible D gene is TRBD1 (6 bases). Per the germline V gene, CDR1 is SGHTA and CDR2 is FQGTGA. Deletions cut 3 bases from V and 7 bases from J, with 10 bases between. There are 13 residues in the CDR3.

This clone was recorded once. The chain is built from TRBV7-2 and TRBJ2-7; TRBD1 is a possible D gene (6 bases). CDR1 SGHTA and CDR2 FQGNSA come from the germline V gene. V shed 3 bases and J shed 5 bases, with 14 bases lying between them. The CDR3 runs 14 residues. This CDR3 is CASSLVGALDEQYF. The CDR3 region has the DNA TGTGCCAGCAGCTTGGTGGGGGCTCTTGACGAGCAGTACTTC. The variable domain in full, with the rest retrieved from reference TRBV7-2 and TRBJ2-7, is GAGVSQSPSNKVTEKGKDVELRCDPISGHTALYWYRQSLGQGLEFLIYFQGNSAPDKSGLPSDRFSAERTGGSVSTLTIQRTQQEDSAVYLCASSLVGALDEQYFGPGTRLTVT.

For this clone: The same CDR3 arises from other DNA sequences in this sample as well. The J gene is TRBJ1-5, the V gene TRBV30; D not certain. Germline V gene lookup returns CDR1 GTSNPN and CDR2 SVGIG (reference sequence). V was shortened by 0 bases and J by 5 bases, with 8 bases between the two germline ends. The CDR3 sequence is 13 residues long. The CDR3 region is CAWSVRGDQPQHF. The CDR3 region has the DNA TGTGCCTGGAGTGTACGGGGTGATCAGCCCCAGCATTTT.

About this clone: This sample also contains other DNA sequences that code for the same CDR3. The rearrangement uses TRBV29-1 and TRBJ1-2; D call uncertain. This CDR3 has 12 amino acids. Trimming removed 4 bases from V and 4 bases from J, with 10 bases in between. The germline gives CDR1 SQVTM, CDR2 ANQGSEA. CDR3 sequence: CSVGGAVYGYTF. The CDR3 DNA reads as TGCAGCGTTGGAGGTGCAGTCTATGGCTACACCTTC.

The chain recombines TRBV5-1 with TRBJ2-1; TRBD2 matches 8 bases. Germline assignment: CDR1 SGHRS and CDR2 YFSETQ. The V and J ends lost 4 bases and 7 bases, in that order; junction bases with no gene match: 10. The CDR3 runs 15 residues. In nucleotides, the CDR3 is TGCGCCAGCAGCCGAATAGCGGGGTCTGATAATGAGCAGTTCTTC. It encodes CASSRIAGSDNEQFF.

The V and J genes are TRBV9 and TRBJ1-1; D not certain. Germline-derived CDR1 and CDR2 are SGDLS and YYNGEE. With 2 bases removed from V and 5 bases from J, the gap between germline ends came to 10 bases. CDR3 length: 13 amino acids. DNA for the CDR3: TGTGCCAGCAGCGTGACCCAAAGGACTGAAGCTTTCTTT. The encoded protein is CASSVTQRTEAFF.

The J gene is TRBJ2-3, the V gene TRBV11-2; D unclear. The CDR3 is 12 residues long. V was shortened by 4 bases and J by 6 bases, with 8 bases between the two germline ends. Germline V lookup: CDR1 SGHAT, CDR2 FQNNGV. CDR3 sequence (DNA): TGTGCCAGCAGCTACGTGTCGGATACGCAGTATTTT. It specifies CASSYVSDTQYF. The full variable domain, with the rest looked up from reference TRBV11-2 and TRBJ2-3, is EAGVAQSPRYKIIEKRQSVAFWCNPISGHATLYWYQQILGQGPKLLIQFQNNGVVDDSQLPKDRFSAERLKGVDSTLKIQPAKLEDSAVYLCASSYVSDTQYFGPGTRLTVL.

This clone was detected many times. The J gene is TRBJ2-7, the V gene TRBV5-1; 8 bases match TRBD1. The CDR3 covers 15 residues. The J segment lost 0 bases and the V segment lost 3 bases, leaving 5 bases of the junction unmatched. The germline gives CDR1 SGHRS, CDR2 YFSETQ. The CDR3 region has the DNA TGCGCCAGCAGCTCACAGGGGGATCCCTCCTACGAGCAGTACTTC. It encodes CASSSQGDPSYEQYF.

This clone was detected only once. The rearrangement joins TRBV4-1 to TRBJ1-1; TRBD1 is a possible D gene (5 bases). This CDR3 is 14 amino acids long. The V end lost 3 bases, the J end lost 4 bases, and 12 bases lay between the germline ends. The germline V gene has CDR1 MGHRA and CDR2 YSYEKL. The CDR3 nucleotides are TGCGCCAGCAGCCAGGGGGTGATTGGCACTGAAGCTTTCTTT. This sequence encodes CASSQGVIGTEAFF.

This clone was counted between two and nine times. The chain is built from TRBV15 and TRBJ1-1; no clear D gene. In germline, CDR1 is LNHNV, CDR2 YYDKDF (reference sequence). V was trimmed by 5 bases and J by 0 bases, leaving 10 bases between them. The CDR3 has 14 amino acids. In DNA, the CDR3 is TGTGCCACCAGCTATGGAAGTTTGAACACTGAAGCTTTCTTT. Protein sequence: CATSYGSLNTEAFF.

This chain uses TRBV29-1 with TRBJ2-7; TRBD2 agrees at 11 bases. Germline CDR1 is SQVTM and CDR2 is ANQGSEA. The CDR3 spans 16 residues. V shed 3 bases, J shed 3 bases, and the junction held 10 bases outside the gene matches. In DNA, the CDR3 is TGCAGCGTTGATATCCTAGCGGGGGGTTCGTTCTACGAGCAGTACTTC. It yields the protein CSVDILAGGSFYEQYF.

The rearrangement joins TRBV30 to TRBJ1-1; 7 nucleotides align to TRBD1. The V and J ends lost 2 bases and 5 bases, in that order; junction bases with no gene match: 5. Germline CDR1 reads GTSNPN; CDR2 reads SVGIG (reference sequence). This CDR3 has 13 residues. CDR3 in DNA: TGTGCCTGGAGTCGACTACAGGGGACTGAAGCTTTCTTT. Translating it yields CAWSRLQGTEAFF. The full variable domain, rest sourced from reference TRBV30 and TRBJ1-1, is SQTIHQWPATLVQPVGSPLSLECTVEGTSNPNLYWYRQAAGRGLQLLFYSVGIGQISSEVPQNLSASRPQDRQFILSSKKLLLSDSGFYLCAWSRLQGTEAFFGQGTRLTVV.

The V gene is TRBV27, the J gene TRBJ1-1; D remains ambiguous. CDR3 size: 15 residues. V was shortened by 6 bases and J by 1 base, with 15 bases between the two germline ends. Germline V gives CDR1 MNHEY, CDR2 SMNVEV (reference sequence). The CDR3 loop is CASRATRAGNTEAFF. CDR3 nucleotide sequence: TGTGCCAGCAGAGCCACTCGGGCAGGGAACACTGAAGCTTTCTTT.

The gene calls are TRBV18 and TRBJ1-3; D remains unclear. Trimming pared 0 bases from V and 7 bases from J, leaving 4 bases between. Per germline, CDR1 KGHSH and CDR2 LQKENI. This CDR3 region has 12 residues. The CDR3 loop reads CASSPPLNTIYF. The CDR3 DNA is TGTGCCAGCTCACCACCACTCAACACCATATATTTT.

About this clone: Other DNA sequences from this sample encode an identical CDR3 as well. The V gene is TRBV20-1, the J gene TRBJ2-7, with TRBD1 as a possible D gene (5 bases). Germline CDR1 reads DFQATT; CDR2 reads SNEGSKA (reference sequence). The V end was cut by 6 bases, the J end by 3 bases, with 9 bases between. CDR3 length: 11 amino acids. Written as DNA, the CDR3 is TGCAGTGCCTCAGACAGCTACGAGCAGTACTTC. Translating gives CSASDSYEQYF.

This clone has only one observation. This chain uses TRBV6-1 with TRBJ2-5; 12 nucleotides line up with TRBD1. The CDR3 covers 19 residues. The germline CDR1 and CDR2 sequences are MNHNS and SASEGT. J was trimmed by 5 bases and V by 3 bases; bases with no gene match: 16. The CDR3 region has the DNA TGTGCCAGCAGTGAGGGGAAGGGGGACAGGGGGCGTCACAGGGAGACCCAGTACTTC. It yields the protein CASSEGKGDRGRHRETQYF.

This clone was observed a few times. The CDR3 loop reads CASSPQGITGANVLTF. The CDR3 DNA reads as TGCGCCAGCAGCCCGCAGGGTATCACTGGGGCCAACGTCCTGACTTTC. The chain employs TRBV5-1 and TRBJ2-6; tentative D call: TRBD1 (5 bases). Germline assignment: CDR1 SGHRS and CDR2 YFSETQ. Trimming shortened V by 4 bases and J by 2 bases, and 13 bases separated the two germline ends. The CDR3 is made up of 16 amino acids.

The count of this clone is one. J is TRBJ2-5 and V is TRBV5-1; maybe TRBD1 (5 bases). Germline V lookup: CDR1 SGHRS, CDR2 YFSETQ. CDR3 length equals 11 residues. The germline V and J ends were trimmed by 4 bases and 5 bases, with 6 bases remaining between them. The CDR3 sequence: CASSRQETQYF. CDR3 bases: TGCGCCAGCAGCCGACAGGAGACCCAGTACTTC.

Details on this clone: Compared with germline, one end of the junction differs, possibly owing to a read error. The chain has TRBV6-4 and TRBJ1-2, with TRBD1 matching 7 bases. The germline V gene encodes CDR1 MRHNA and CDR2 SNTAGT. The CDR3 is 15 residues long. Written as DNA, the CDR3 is TGTGCCAGCAATGACTATCCGGGACAGAACTATGGCTACACCTTC. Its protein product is CASNDYPGQNYGYTF.

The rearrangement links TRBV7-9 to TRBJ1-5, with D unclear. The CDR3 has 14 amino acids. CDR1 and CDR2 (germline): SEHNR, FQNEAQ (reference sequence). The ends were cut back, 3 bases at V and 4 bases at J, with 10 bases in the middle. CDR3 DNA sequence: TGTGCCAGCAGCTTTGAGGGTATGAATCAGCCCCAGCATTTT. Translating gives CASSFEGMNQPQHF.

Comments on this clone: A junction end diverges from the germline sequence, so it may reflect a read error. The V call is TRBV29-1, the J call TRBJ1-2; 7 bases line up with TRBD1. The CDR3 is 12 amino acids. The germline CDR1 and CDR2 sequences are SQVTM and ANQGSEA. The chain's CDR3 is CSAEGTDYGYTF. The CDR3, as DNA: TGCAGCGCTGAAGGGACAGACTATGGCTACACCTTC.

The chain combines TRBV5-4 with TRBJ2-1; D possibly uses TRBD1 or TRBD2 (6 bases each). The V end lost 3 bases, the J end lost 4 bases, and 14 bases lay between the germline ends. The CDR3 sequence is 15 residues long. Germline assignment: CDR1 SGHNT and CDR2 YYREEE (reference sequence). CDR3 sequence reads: CASSWAGQEYNEQFF. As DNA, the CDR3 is TGTGCCAGCAGCTGGGCGGGACAAGAGTACAATGAGCAGTTCTTC.

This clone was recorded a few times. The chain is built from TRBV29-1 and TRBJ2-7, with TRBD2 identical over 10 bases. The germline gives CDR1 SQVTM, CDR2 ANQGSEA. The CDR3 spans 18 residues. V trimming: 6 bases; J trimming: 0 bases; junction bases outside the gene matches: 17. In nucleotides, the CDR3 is TGCAGCGTCGTCCCGGGGCGGTCTAGCGGGGGCCACTCCTACGAGCAGTACTTC. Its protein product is CSVVPGRSSGGHSYEQYF.

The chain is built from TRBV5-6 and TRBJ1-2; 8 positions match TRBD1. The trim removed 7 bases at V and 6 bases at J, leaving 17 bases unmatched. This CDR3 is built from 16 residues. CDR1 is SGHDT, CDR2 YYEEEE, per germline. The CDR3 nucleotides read TGTGCCAGCGGTTCCAGACGGACAGGGTTGGCCAATGGCTACACCTTC. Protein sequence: CASGSRRTGLANGYTF.

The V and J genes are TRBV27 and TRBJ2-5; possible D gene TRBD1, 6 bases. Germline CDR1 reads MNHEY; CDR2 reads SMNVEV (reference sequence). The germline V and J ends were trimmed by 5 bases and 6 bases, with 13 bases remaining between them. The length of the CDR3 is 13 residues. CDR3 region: CASSPGQYQTQYF. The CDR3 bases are TGTGCCAGCAGTCCCGGACAGTATCAGACCCAGTACTTC.

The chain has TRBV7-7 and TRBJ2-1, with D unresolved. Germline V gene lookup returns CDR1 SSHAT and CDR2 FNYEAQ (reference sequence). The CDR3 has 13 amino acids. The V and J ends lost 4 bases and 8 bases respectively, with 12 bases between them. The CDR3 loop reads CASSSSRLHEQFF. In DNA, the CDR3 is TGTGCCAGCAGCTCCTCTAGGTTGCATGAGCAGTTCTTC.

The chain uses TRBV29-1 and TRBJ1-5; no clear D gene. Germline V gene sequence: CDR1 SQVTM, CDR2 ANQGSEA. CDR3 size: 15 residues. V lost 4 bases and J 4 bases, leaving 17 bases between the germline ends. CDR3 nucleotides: TGCAGCGTTGTAGAGGAAGCTGCAGAAAATCAGCCCCAGCATTTT. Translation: CSVVEEAAENQPQHF.

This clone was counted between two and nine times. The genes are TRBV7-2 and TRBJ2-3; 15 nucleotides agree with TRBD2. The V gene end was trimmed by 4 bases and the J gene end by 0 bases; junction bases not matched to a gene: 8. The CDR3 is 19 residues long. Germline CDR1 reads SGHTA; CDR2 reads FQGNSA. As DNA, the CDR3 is TGTGCCAGCAGCTACCCTGGGACTAGCGGGGGGACTAGCACAGATACGCAGTATTTT. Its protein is CASSYPGTSGGTSTDTQYF.